This TCR beta chain was captured by sequencing in a study of post-analysis software for immune sequencing data. Study conclusions and caveats: The five TRBV segments detected at higher frequency in patients than in controls included TRBV5-6, TRBV5-1 and TRBV20-1. There was significantly lower normalized Chao1 diversity in multiple sclerosis patients than in controls.

V lost 4 bases and J lost 1; bases outside the gene matches: 1. This CDR3 is 15 amino acids long. Germline V CDR1 and CDR2: SGHTA, FQGTGA. The TCR beta cDNA libraries contained unique molecular identifiers. Input populations of 1 to 10 million T cells gave rise to a few hundred thousand cDNA molecules. TCRdb redid the calling of the PCR reads with MiXCR, one entry per CDR3 protein. The sample has hundreds of thousands of distinct CDR3 sequences, roughly 38% seen once; the top ten hold around 8%. With regard to this clonotype: The antigen is unknown.

Sequencing was done on a sample of blood. The chain links TRBV7-3 to TRBJ2-5; TRBD2 aligns across 12 bases. The clonotype originates from a girl aged 2-10 years with multiple sclerosis. The CDR3 DNA follows: TGTGCCAGCAGCTCTAGCGGGGGGGCCCAAGAGACCCAGTACTTC. It specifies CASSSSGGAQETQYF.